This TCR beta chain was obtained from a study of T cell repertoires in cytomegalovirus infection. Overall study: TCR beta signatures that were public indicated CMV infection and matching HLA type. Overall study findings and caveats: The response measured ex vivo was dominated by TCR beta clonotypes (HLA-C-restricted and CMV-specific).

A single record per CDR3 protein comes from TCRdb applying MiXCR to the reads. The table has hundreds of thousands of distinct CDR3 sequences, about 8.8% seen once. V shed 0 bases and J 3 bases; nucleotides not matched to a gene: 5. The CDR3 is 15 amino acids. Germline V CDR1 and CDR2: LGHNA, YNFKEQ. This clonotype came up many times. The antigen is unknown. The receptor comes from a human donor in good health (CMV status not recorded). Some clones in this sample may be carry-over from other donors' samples. The V gene is TRBV4-2, the J gene TRBJ2-7; 7 bases are shared with TRBD2. Sequencing input: PBMCs. CDR3 sequence: CASSQEGGGSYEQYF. The CDR3 DNA sequence: TGTGCCAGCAGCCAAGAGGGGGGAGGGAGCTACGAGCAGTACTTC.